This T cell receptor beta chain emerged from a study of T cell changes during pregnancy in multiple sclerosis. This table comes from immunoSEQ multiplex PCR, and its TCRdb copy is limited to in-frame clones, with some not included. The sample has some 83,000 clones; roughly nine tenths are singletons. The CDR3 has 13 amino acids. The germline V and J ends were trimmed by 5 bases and 1 base, with 8 bases remaining between them. CDR1 and CDR2 (germline): MNHNS, SASEGT. The sample in question was PBMCs, obtained in the first trimester of pregnancy. This clonotype was obtained from a female donor in good health, serving as a control in a pregnancy study. Some clones in this sample may be carry-over from other donors' samples. V usage is TRBV6-1 and J usage is TRBJ1-1; the D is unclear. CDR3 nucleotides: TGTGCCAGCAGTACGAGGGAGAACACTGAAGCTTTCTTT. Protein product: CASSTRENTEAFF.